Presented here are 32 T cell receptor beta chains from one specimen sequenced in a study of T-cell memory formation after mild COVID-19. TCRdb called the 5' RACE reads again in MiXCR, with one record for every CDR3 protein. This sample has about 610,000 distinct CDR3 sequences, with 17% found just once. The sample taken for sequencing was PBMCs or a T cell subset sorted from them (not recorded which). The receptors here all came from an adult woman who had mild COVID-19 (a few samples of this study predate the infection). Cell type and time point are not known.

V gene TRBV24-1 combines with J gene TRBJ2-1; TRBD1 matches 8 bases. This CDR3 has 14 residues. With 5 bases clipped from V and 6 bases from J, the junction kept 5 bases outside the gene matches. The germline V gene has CDR1 KGHDR and CDR2 SFDVKD. The CDR3 coding sequence is TGTGCCACCAGTGGTAGGGACAGGTTCAATGAGCAGTTCTTC. It translates to CATSGRDRFNEQFF.

The chain has TRBV2 and TRBJ2-3; possibly TRBD1 or TRBD2 for D (5 bases each). With 5 bases removed from V and 4 bases from J, the gap between germline ends came to 19 bases. This CDR3 region has 16 residues. Germline V gene data show CDR1 as SNHLY and CDR2 as FYNNEI. The CDR3 is CASSPGWGSFADTQYF. The CDR3 nucleotides read TGTGCCAGCAGTCCCGGCTGGGGGAGTTTCGCAGATACGCAGTATTTT.

This clonotype turned up a few times. CDR3 in amino acids: CSVNRPDRVYSYNEQFF. In DNA, the CDR3 is TGCAGTGTCAACCGCCCCGACCGGGTTTACTCCTACAATGAGCAGTTCTTC. This rearrangement joins TRBV20-1 to TRBJ2-1; D not resolved. Germline lookup yields CDR1 DFQATT and CDR2 SNEGSKA (reference sequence). The CDR3 has 17 amino acids. Trimming took 7 bases from V and 0 from J, leaving 22 bases between them.

This clonotype was detected a few times. The rearrangement uses TRBV10-3 and TRBJ1-3; 12 bases line up with TRBD1. The CDR3 contains 15 residues. V lost 10 bases, J lost 0 bases, and 4 bases stayed unmatched. Germline V gene data show CDR1 as ENHRY and CDR2 as SYGVKD. The CDR3: CATGQGALSGNTIYF. CDR3 nucleotides: TGTGCCACGGGACAGGGGGCCCTCTCTGGAAACACCATATATTTT.

The rearrangement joins TRBV29-1 to TRBJ2-7, with D hard to call. The CDR3 runs 13 residues. V was pared by 4 bases and J by 2 bases, with 12 bases between. The germline CDR1 and CDR2 sequences are SQVTM and ANQGSEA. The CDR3 DNA reads as TGCAGCGTTGGAGCCACACCCACCTACGAGCAGTACTTC. Protein: CSVGATPTYEQYF.

This clonotype was detected only a few times. The chain uses TRBV9 and TRBJ2-2, with D perhaps matching TRBD2 (6 bases). The germline gives CDR1 SGDLS, CDR2 YYNGEE. The CDR3 loop spans 17 amino acids. The ends were cut back, 2 bases at V and 0 bases at J, with 14 bases in the middle. The CDR3 sequence: CASSVGGHPSNTGELFF. CDR3 DNA: TGTGCCAGCAGCGTGGGAGGACACCCATCGAACACCGGGGAGCTGTTTTTT.

The CDR3 sequence is CASSYRDGTLYGYTF. As DNA, the CDR3 is TGTGCCAGCAGTTACCGGGACGGCACCTTGTATGGCTACACCTTC. The V gene is TRBV6-6, the J gene TRBJ1-2, with D possibly being TRBD1 (5 bases). The CDR3 totals 15 residues. Germline V gene data show CDR1 as MNHNY and CDR2 as SVGAGI (reference sequence). The ends were cut back, 2 bases at V and 5 bases at J, with 15 bases in the middle.

The V and J genes are TRBV29-1 and TRBJ2-1; 14 positions match TRBD2. This CDR3 is 16 amino acids long. V was pared by 6 bases and J by 7 bases, with 11 bases of the junction left unmatched. Germline CDR1 is SQVTM and CDR2 is ANQGSEA. The CDR3: CSVAETSGRVTNEQFF. The CDR3 DNA reads TGCAGCGTGGCGGAGACTAGCGGGAGGGTAACGAATGAGCAGTTCTTC.

This clonotype has just a few counts. The V call is TRBV29-1, the J call TRBJ2-3; D remains ambiguous. V was pared by 4 bases and J by 5 bases, with 7 bases between. The CDR3 consists of 11 residues. Germline V CDR1 and CDR2: SQVTM, ANQGSEA. In DNA form, the CDR3 reads TGCAGCGTTGTCCCGCAAGATACGCAGTATTTT. This gives the protein CSVVPQDTQYF.

V and J are TRBV7-8 and TRBJ2-2; D might be TRBD1 (5 bases). Germline values: CDR1 SGHVS, CDR2 FQNEAQ. Trimming left V 6 bases short and J 8 bases short, with 13 bases between. The CDR3 is made up of 13 amino acids. CDR3 bases: TGTGCCAGCAGAGCCCCCCCAGGGGGGGAGCTGTTTTTT. Amino acids: CASRAPPGGELFF.

CDR3 residues: CATSEAGMVGAFF. The DNA of the CDR3 is TGTGCCACCAGTGAGGCAGGGATGGTTGGAGCTTTCTTT. The chain links TRBV24-1 to TRBJ1-1; D might be TRBD1 (5 bases). V was trimmed by 4 bases and J by 10 bases, leaving 15 bases between them. CDR3 length: 13 residues. From germline, CDR1 is KGHDR and CDR2 SFDVKD.

This clonotype was seen a handful of times. The DNA for the CDR3 is TGTGCCAGCAGTTCAGGGACTACGGGGGCCTCAAAGCAGTACTTC. Residues: CASSSGTTGASKQYF. The chain carries TRBV6-5 and TRBJ2-7; D might be TRBD2 (7 bases). The V and J ends lost 4 bases and 8 bases respectively, with 21 bases between them. The CDR3 is made up of 15 amino acids. Germline V lookup: CDR1 MNHEY, CDR2 SVGAGI.

V usage is TRBV6-5 and J usage is TRBJ2-2; D possibly corresponds to TRBD2 (7 bases). The ends were cut back, 6 bases at V and 5 bases at J, with 25 bases in the middle. The CDR3 runs 18 residues. Looked up from germline, CDR1 is MNHEY and CDR2 is SVGAGI. CDR3 protein: CASRGGGKGTSGTGELFF. For the CDR3, the DNA is TGTGCCAGCAGGGGAGGGGGAAAAGGAACCTCGGGGACCGGGGAGCTGTTTTTT.

V and J are TRBV3-1 and TRBJ2-3; 11 bases fit TRBD1. The CDR3 spans 16 residues. V was clipped by 5 bases and J by 3 bases; unmatched bases: 7. CDR1 and CDR2 from the germline V gene are LGHDT and YNNKEL (reference sequence). For the CDR3, the DNA is TGTGCCAGCAGCAACGCCGGGACAGGGGGTACAGATACGCAGTATTTT. Amino acid sequence: CASSNAGTGGTDTQYF.

As to this clonotype: A much larger clone sits a single nucleotide away, making a read error possible. The V gene is TRBV5-1, the J gene TRBJ2-1; tentative D call: TRBD1 (6 bases). The CDR3 length is 15 residues. V lost 2 bases, J lost 6 bases, and 15 bases lay in between. Germline V gene data show CDR1 as SGHRS and CDR2 as YFSETQ. In DNA form, the CDR3 reads TGCGCCAGCAGCTTAAGGGACAACCCCTGCAATGAGCAGTTCTTC. It translates to CASSLRDNPCNEQFF.

CDR3 sequence: CAWSTGLVGELFF. The CDR3 nucleotides read TGTGCCTGGAGCACGGGACTTGTCGGGGAGCTGTTTTTT. The chain carries TRBV30 and TRBJ2-2; a weak D match, TRBD2 (6 bases). V was cut by 3 bases and J by 7 bases, with 12 bases left in between. Germline CDR1 GTSNPN, CDR2 SVGIG (reference sequence). This CDR3 has 13 residues.

V is TRBV24-1 and J is TRBJ2-2; 8 bases align to TRBD2. The CDR3 loop spans 16 amino acids. Losses at the gene ends were 4 bases for V and 2 bases for J; bases not matched to a gene: 5. The germline V gene encodes CDR1 KGHDR and CDR2 SFDVKD. The CDR3 DNA follows: TGTGCCACCAGTGACCCCGGGGGGGTTAACACCGGGGAGCTGTTTTTT. It codes for CATSDPGGVNTGELFF.

This sequence joins TRBV5-4 and TRBJ2-2, with 7 bases matching TRBD1. This CDR3 is 15 amino acids long. V shed 2 bases and J 4 bases; nucleotides not matched to a gene: 5. In germline, CDR1 is SGHNT, CDR2 YYREEE (reference sequence). The chain's CDR3 is CASSFTGTATGELFF. In nucleotides, the CDR3 is TGTGCCAGCAGCTTCACCGGGACAGCCACCGGGGAGCTGTTTTTT.

This chain links TRBV6-2 or TRBV6-3 with TRBJ2-4; D is perhaps TRBD1 (6 bases). Germline V gene sequence: CDR1 MNHEY, CDR2 SVGEGT. V was trimmed by 6 bases and J by 10 bases, leaving 25 bases between them. The CDR3 contains 16 residues. CDR3 nucleotides: TGTGCCAGCAGCCTATCGAGCCGGGACACAGTAGGAATTCAGTACTTC. Protein: CASSLSSRDTVGIQYF.

V is TRBV15 and J is TRBJ2-3, with D possibly TRBD2 on 6 matching bases. With 1 base removed from V and 3 bases from J, the gap between germline ends came to 11 bases. CDR1 LNHNV and CDR2 YYDKDF come from the germline V gene (reference sequence). This CDR3 has 15 amino acids. This CDR3 reads CATSRAGDATDTQYF. In DNA, the CDR3 is TGTGCCACCAGCAGAGCGGGAGATGCGACAGATACGCAGTATTTT.

Written as DNA, the CDR3 is TGTGCCAGCAGTCCCACCCTAACAGGGTTCCACGAGACCCAGTACTTC. The encoded protein is CASSPTLTGFHETQYF. The genes are TRBV6-5 and TRBJ2-5; TRBD1 might be the D (6 bases). The germline V gene encodes CDR1 MNHEY and CDR2 SVGAGI. The CDR3 runs to 16 residues. V gave up 5 bases and J gave up 5 bases, with 21 bases separating them.

The chain has TRBV6-6 and TRBJ1-4, with a tentative D call TRBD1 (5 bases). Trimming shortened V by 5 bases and J by 8 bases, and 15 bases separated the two germline ends. Per germline, CDR1 MNHNY and CDR2 SVGAGI (reference sequence). The CDR3 spans 14 residues. CDR3 loop: CASSRGIGEEKLFF. The CDR3 region has the DNA TGTGCCAGCAGTAGGGGCATTGGGGAAGAAAAACTGTTTTTT.

The rearrangement uses TRBV11-2 and TRBJ1-1, with 12 bases matching TRBD1. CDR3 length equals 16 residues. The ends lost 5 bases at V and 2 bases at J; junction bases unmatched: 6. Germline CDR1 reads SGHAT; CDR2 reads FQNNGV. CDR3 sequence: CASSPRDRGRNTEAFF. The DNA of the CDR3 is TGTGCCAGCAGCCCGCGGGACAGGGGGCGAAACACTGAAGCTTTCTTT.

This clonotype was detected only a few times. The chain carries TRBV7-9 and TRBJ1-5; possibly TRBD1 for D (5 bases). Trimming removed 5 bases at V and 9 bases at J, with 11 bases between. Germline V gives CDR1 SEHNR, CDR2 FQNEAQ (reference sequence). There are 12 residues in the CDR3. CDR3 amino acids: CASSLRAWPQHF. CDR3 coding DNA: TGTGCCAGCAGCCTCAGGGCCTGGCCCCAGCATTTT.

The chain carries TRBV5-6 and TRBJ1-6; D not resolved. Germline-derived CDR1 and CDR2 are SGHDT and YYEEEE. CDR3 length: 14 amino acids. Trimming took off 2 bases at V and 6 bases at J, with 9 bases between the two ends. DNA of the CDR3: TGTGCCAGCAGCTTCGTGGGTCCTAATTCACCCCTCCACTTT. Its translation is CASSFVGPNSPLHF. The full variable domain, completed using reference TRBV5-6 and TRBJ1-6, is DAGVTQSPTHLIKTRGQQVTLRCSPKSGHDTVSWYQQALGQGPQFIFQYYEEEERQRGNFPDRFSGHQFPNYSSELNVNALLLGDSALYLCASSFVGPNSPLHFGNGTRLTVT.

This clonotype was counted between two and nine times. The J gene is TRBJ2-7, the V gene TRBV7-9; D ambiguous. Per germline, CDR1 SEHNR and CDR2 FQNEAQ (reference sequence). V lost 6 bases and J lost 9, with 24 bases in between. The CDR3 has 15 amino acids. The CDR3 nucleotides read TGTGCCAGCAGTCCACCCGGTGGCAGTCTAATGAGGCAGTACTTC. Translated: CASSPPGGSLMRQYF.

This chain connects TRBV29-1 to TRBJ2-3; D might be TRBD2 (6 bases). The CDR3 is 14 amino acids. Trimming took 5 bases from V and 2 from J, leaving 14 bases between them. Per the germline V gene, CDR1 is SQVTM and CDR2 is ANQGSEA. DNA of the CDR3: TGCAGCGTTCACGGGGCGGGGACCACAGATACGCAGTATTTT. Its protein product is CSVHGAGTTDTQYF.

This clonotype has only a few counts. This chain joins TRBV12-3 or TRBV12-4 and TRBJ2-1; weak D call: TRBD1 (6 bases). Trimming stripped 7 bases from V and 8 bases from J, with 18 bases between. The CDR3 contains 14 residues. CDR3 sequence: CASTARDTLYEQFF. DNA of the CDR3: TGTGCCAGCACCGCCCGGGACACCTTGTATGAGCAGTTCTTC.

V usage is TRBV7-8 and J usage is TRBJ1-1, with D hard to call. The CDR3 has 15 residues. The germline V gene has CDR1 SGHVS and CDR2 FQNEAQ. With 0 bases removed from V and 1 base from J, the gap between germline ends came to 9 bases. CDR3 sequence reads: CASSLARQQNTEAFF. DNA for the CDR3: TGTGCCAGCAGCTTAGCGCGGCAGCAGAACACTGAAGCTTTCTTT.

The rearrangement joins TRBV6-6 to TRBJ2-1; D may be TRBD2 (6 bases). The germline V gene encodes CDR1 MNHNY and CDR2 SVGAGI (reference sequence). V lost 5 bases, J lost 2 bases, and 16 bases lay in between. This CDR3 is 16 amino acids long. This CDR3 reads CASSPRAGPPYNEQFF. CDR3 nucleotide sequence: TGTGCCAGCAGTCCTCGAGCGGGCCCCCCCTACAATGAGCAGTTCTTC.

The chain is built from TRBV2 and TRBJ1-1; D is undetermined. This CDR3 is built from 14 residues. Between the trimmed V and J ends, which lost 6 bases and 5 bases, there was a span of 16 bases. Germline CDR1 SNHLY, CDR2 FYNNEI. The CDR3 is CASRRDGTRTEAFF. For the CDR3, the DNA is TGTGCCAGCAGGAGAGACGGTACAAGGACTGAAGCTTTCTTT.

V usage is TRBV29-1 and J usage is TRBJ1-4; the D gene is possibly TRBD1 (6 bases). With 0 bases removed from V and 7 bases from J, the gap between germline ends came to 12 bases. The CDR3 runs to 14 residues. Germline CDR1 reads SQVTM; CDR2 reads ANQGSEA. Here the CDR3 reads CSVEEGRGPEKLFF. DNA for the CDR3: TGCAGCGTTGAAGAGGGCAGGGGCCCTGAAAAACTGTTTTTT.